This is a list of T cell receptor beta chains from one sample in a study of stem cell transplantation in POMP-related autoinflammatory disease. Profiled with immunoSEQ multiplex PCR; TCRdb holds only in-frame clones, not every one. Of 2,000 to 2,500 clones listed, about nine tenths are singletons. Sequencing used Tregs from PBMCs, obtained after stem cell transplantation. These receptors all stem from a human patient with POMP-related autoinflammation and immune dysregulation (PRAID). Some T cells may be provided by the graft donor. Both conserved end residues are part of each CDR3. D genes are given only for firm matches. Some rows have no size entry. The others give once, few or many, or a class for an expanded clone.

J gene	D gene	V gene	CDR3 length	clone size	CDR3 protein	CDR3 DNA
TRBJ1-6	.	TRBV10-2	14	.	CASSDQGQGSPLHF	TGCGCCAGCAGTGACCAGGGCCAAGGATCACCCCTCCACTTT
TRBJ2-2	.	TRBV3-1/TRBV3-2	12	.	CASISGSGELFF	TGTGCCAGCATCTCAGGGTCCGGGGAGCTGTTTTTT
TRBJ1-1	TRBD1	TRBV3-1/TRBV3-2	15	.	CASSQVSQGVPEAFF	TGTGCCAGCAGCCAAGTTTCACAGGGGGTCCCTGAAGCTTTCTTT
TRBJ1-2	.	TRBV5-4	14	.	CASSPGAANYGYTF	TGTGCCAGCAGCCCGGGGGCAGCTAACTATGGCTACACCTTC
TRBJ1-2	.	TRBV6-5	15	.	CASSYASGGVVSYTF	TGTGCCAGCAGTTACGCATCCGGGGGGGTAGTTAGCTACACCTTC
TRBJ2-4	TRBD1	TRBV7-9	15	.	CASSILQGVKNIQYF	TGTGCCAGCAGCATACTACAGGGGGTCAAAAACATTCAGTACTTC
TRBJ1-2	.	TRBV5-4	15	.	CASSLVGGTNYGYTF	TGTGCCAGCAGCTTGGTGGGGGGTACTAACTATGGCTACACCTTC
TRBJ2-5	.	TRBV4-1	14	.	CASSHLRGQETQYF	TGCGCCAGCAGCCATCTCCGGGGACAAGAGACCCAGTACTTC
TRBJ2-1	.	TRBV11-2	13	.	CASSYEPYNEQFF	TGTGCCAGCAGCTACGAACCCTACAATGAGCAGTTCTTC
TRBJ2-5	TRBD2	TRBV29-1	13	.	CSVDSGYQETQYF	TGCAGCGTTGATAGCGGGTACCAAGAGACCCAGTACTTC
TRBJ1-2	.	TRBV20-1	12	.	CSASGTPGGYTF	TGCAGTGCTAGTGGCACGCCAGGAGGCTACACCTTC
TRBJ1-3	.	TRBV6-4	17	.	CASNNPTGAGPGNTIYF	TGTGCCAGCAATAACCCCACCGGGGCGGGGCCGGGAAACACCATATATTTT
TRBJ1-1	TRBD1	TRBV6-5	15	.	CASSYSGTEDTEAFF	TGTGCCAGCAGTTATTCCGGGACAGAAGACACTGAAGCTTTCTTT
TRBJ2-6	.	TRBV6-5	15	.	CASSLGGTGANVLTF	TGTGCCAGCAGTCTAGGAGGGACCGGGGCCAACGTCCTGACTTTC
TRBJ2-2	TRBD1	TRBV15	15	.	CATKWTGGNTGELFF	TGTGCCACCAAATGGACAGGGGGCAACACCGGGGAGCTGTTTTTT
TRBJ2-5	TRBD1	TRBV24-1	16	.	CATSDPHDRGGETQYF	TGTGCCACCAGTGATCCCCATGACAGGGGAGGAGAGACCCAGTACTTC
TRBJ1-5	TRBD1	TRBV28	17	.	CASSLAPGQKPNQPQHF	TGTGCCAGCAGTTTAGCTCCGGGACAGAAGCCCAATCAGCCCCAGCATTTT
TRBJ1-4	.	TRBV20-1	11	.	CSARTEEKLFF	TGCAGTGCTAGGACGGAGGAAAAACTGTTTTTT
TRBJ1-1	.	TRBV28	13	.	CASSFLLNTEAFF	TGTGCCAGCAGTTTTTTGTTGAACACTGAAGCTTTCTTT
TRBJ1-5	.	TRBV18	14	.	CASSPGHTNQPQHF	TGTGCCAGCTCACCCGGACACACAAATCAGCCCCAGCATTTT
TRBJ2-3	.	TRBV5-4	15	.	CASSSQRAATDTQYF	TGTGCCAGCAGCTCACAGCGGGCCGCCACAGATACGCAGTATTTT
TRBJ2-3	.	TRBV2	15	.	CASDRRGLFTDTQYF	TGTGCCAGCGACCGCAGGGGACTTTTCACAGATACGCAGTATTTT
TRBJ1-2	.	TRBV19	13	.	CASSMLTKYGYTF	TGTGCCAGTAGTATGCTGACAAAATATGGCTACACCTTC
TRBJ1-5	.	TRBV19	16	.	CASTTGSDISNQPQHF	TGTGCCAGTACCACGGGCAGCGATATTAGCAATCAGCCCCAGCATTTT
TRBJ2-4	.	TRBV6-5	15	.	CASSYSSGLRNIQYF	TGTGCCAGCAGTTACTCCTCCGGACTCCGAAACATTCAGTACTTC
TRBJ1-5	.	TRBV27	17	.	CASSLSPQPGGDQPQHF	TGTGCCAGCAGTTTATCCCCACAGCCGGGTGGCGATCAGCCCCAGCATTTT
TRBJ1-5	.	TRBV3-1/TRBV3-2	15	.	CASSQDLTSNQPQHF	TGTGCCAGCAGCCAAGATCTTACGAGCAATCAGCCCCAGCATTTT
TRBJ1-4	TRBD1	TRBV29-1	13	.	CSVGDRAGEKLFF	TGCAGCGTTGGGGACAGGGCGGGGGAAAAACTGTTTTTT
TRBJ1-2	TRBD1	TRBV7-9	15	few	CASSFGQGVGYGYTF	TGTGCCAGCAGCTTCGGCCAGGGGGTTGGCTATGGCTACACCTTC
TRBJ1-1	.	TRBV28	16	.	CASSPPSGTTNTEAFF	TGTGCCAGCAGCCCCCCTTCAGGGACTACTAACACTGAAGCTTTCTTT
TRBJ1-5	.	TRBV30	13	.	CAWSQRGAQPQHF	TGTGCCTGGAGTCAGAGGGGCGCTCAGCCCCAGCATTTT
TRBJ2-3	.	TRBV2	14	.	CASSESEHTDTQYF	TGTGCCAGCAGTGAAAGTGAACACACAGATACGCAGTATTTT
TRBJ2-1	.	TRBV7-7	13	.	CTSSLGAFKEQFF	TGTACCAGCAGTTTAGGGGCCTTTAAGGAGCAGTTCTTC
TRBJ2-1	TRBD2	TRBV6-5	15	.	CASSYAAGGYNEQFF	TGTGCCAGCAGTTACGCGGCGGGGGGATACAATGAGCAGTTCTTC
TRBJ2-7	.	TRBV10-3	15	few	CAISESRDRLYEQYF	TGTGCCATCAGTGAGTCGCGGGACAGACTCTACGAGCAGTACTTC
TRBJ1-2	.	TRBV29-1	12	.	CSVTGIRHGYTF	TGCAGCGTGACCGGGATCCGCCATGGCTACACCTTC
TRBJ2-6	TRBD2	TRBV28	18	.	CASSHFLAGNSGANVLTF	TGTGCCAGCAGCCACTTCCTAGCGGGAAACTCTGGGGCCAACGTCCTGACTTTC
TRBJ2-7	TRBD2	TRBV7-9	18	.	CASSLEIGLAGAEYEQYF	TGTGCCAGCAGCTTGGAGATAGGACTAGCGGGAGCCGAATACGAGCAGTACTTC
TRBJ2-5	.	TRBV10-2	13	.	CASGARRAETQYF	TGCGCCAGCGGAGCTAGGAGGGCGGAGACCCAGTACTTC
TRBJ2-7	TRBD1	TRBV10-3	15	.	CAISYSDRFIYEQYF	TGTGCCATCAGTTACTCGGACAGGTTTATCTACGAGCAGTACTTC
TRBJ1-2	.	TRBV5-1	15	.	CASSLDPGPFYGYTF	TGCGCCAGCAGCTTGGACCCTGGACCCTTCTATGGCTACACCTTC
TRBJ2-7	.	TRBV5-1	14	.	CASSPTGLGYEQYF	TGCGCCAGCAGCCCCACAGGGTTAGGCTACGAGCAGTACTTC
TRBJ2-1	.	TRBV15	18	.	CATSRDGRRGSVDTEQFF	TGTGCCACCAGCAGAGATGGGAGGAGGGGGAGTGTGGATACTGAGCAGTTCTTC
TRBJ2-1	.	TRBV9	13	.	CASSVANYNEQFF	TGTGCCAGCAGCGTAGCGAATTACAATGAGCAGTTCTTC
TRBJ2-4	.	TRBV28	15	.	CASSYSGPPGNIQYF	TGTGCCAGCAGCTATAGCGGACCCCCCGGGAACATTCAGTACTTC
TRBJ1-5	TRBD1	TRBV29-1	13	few	CSVGGTENQPQHF	TGCAGCGTTGGCGGGACAGAAAATCAGCCCCAGCATTTT
TRBJ2-6	.	TRBV7-8	15	.	CASSFWGAGANVLTF	TGTGCCAGCAGCTTCTGGGGGGCAGGGGCCAACGTCCTGACTTTC
TRBJ1-2	.	TRBV5-1	14	.	CASSLEPGNYGYTF	TGCGCCAGCAGCTTGGAGCCAGGCAACTATGGCTACACCTTC
TRBJ1-5	TRBD1	TRBV10-3	13	.	CAIGTGGNQPQHF	TGTGCCATCGGCACAGGGGGCAATCAGCCCCAGCATTTT
TRBJ2-1	.	TRBV28	16	.	CASGQLTYSSYNEQFF	TGTGCCAGCGGACAGCTAACTTACAGCTCCTACAATGAGCAGTTCTTC
TRBJ1-2	TRBD1	TRBV5-1	16	.	CASSFRAGGASSGYTF	TGCGCCAGCAGCTTTAGGGCAGGGGGCGCCAGTTCCGGCTACACCTTC
TRBJ1-2	.	TRBV28	12	.	CASSFGGRGYTF	TGTGCCAGCAGTTTCGGGGGCCGCGGCTACACCTTC
TRBJ1-1	TRBD1	TRBV5-6	16	.	CASSPPRGGGSAEAFF	TGTGCCAGCAGCCCACCCCGGGGAGGGGGCTCGGCTGAAGCTTTCTTT